This note documents a single T cell receptor beta chain sequence. The sample has other DNA sequences that encode this CDR3 too. The entry originates in a study of cytomegalovirus exposure and HLA in healthy donors. PCR used 60 Vbeta primers and 13 Jbeta primers. Profiling relied on immunoSEQ multiplex PCR, and the TCRdb table lists in-frame clones only, not all of them. Of tens of thousands of clones in the sample, roughly 78% were seen once. The CDR3 has 11 amino acids. Germline lookup yields CDR1 LNHDA and CDR2 SQIVND (reference sequence). Trimming at V came to 3 bases and at J to 10 bases, leaving 1 base not matched to a gene.

The genes are TRBV19 and TRBJ1-1; TRBD1 aligns across 8 bases. This clonotype was obtained from a male donor in good health and CMV-seronegative. The material sequenced was PBMCs. This CDR3 reads CASSIDRGAFF. Here the CDR3 DNA reads TGTGCCAGTAGTATCGACAGGGGAGCTTTCTTT.